The clone carrying this T cell receptor (beta chain) appeared a single time. These data come from a study of blood T cell repertoires in COVID-19. Authors' data handling: For nucleated cells, counts were estimated from reference gene primer amplification. TCRdb keeps only in-frame clones here, not all; method: immunoSEQ multiplex PCR. V and J calls plus clone size are reproduced from that table; the DNA served to infer D and trimming. The sample contains hundreds of thousands of clones, approximately 90% of which appear only once. V shed 2 bases, J shed 7 bases, and the junction held 8 bases outside the gene matches. The V gene's germline CDR1 is KGHSH and CDR2 LQKENI. The CDR3 contains 17 residues.

The sample consisted of peripheral blood. This receptor was taken from a woman in her 50s who had recovered from COVID-19. The rearrangement joins TRBV18 to TRBJ2-1; the match to TRBD2 covers 13 bases. CDR3 sequence reads: CASSPGLAGVSRNEQFF. The CDR3 DNA is TGTGCCAGCTCACCAGGACTAGCGGGAGTAAGTAGGAATGAGCAGTTCTTC.